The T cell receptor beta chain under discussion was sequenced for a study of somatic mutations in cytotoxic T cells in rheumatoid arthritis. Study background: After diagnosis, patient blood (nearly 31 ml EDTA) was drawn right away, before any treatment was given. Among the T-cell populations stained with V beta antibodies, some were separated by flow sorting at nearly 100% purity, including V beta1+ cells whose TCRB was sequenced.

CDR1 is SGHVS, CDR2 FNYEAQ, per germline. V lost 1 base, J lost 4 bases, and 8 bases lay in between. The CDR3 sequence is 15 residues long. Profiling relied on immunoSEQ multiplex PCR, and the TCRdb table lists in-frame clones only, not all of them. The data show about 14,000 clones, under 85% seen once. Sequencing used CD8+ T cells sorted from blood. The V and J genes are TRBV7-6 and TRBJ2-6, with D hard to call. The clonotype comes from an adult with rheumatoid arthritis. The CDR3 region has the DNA TGTGCCAGCAGCTTAGAATGGTCCGGGGCCAACGTCCTGACTTTC. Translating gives CASSLEWSGANVLTF. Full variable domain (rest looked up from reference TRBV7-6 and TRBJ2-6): GAGVSQSPRYKVTKRGQDVALRCDPISGHVSLYWYRQALGQGPEFLTYFNYEAQQDKSGLPNDRFSAERPEGSISTLTIQRTEQRDSAMYRCASSLEWSGANVLTFGAGSRLTVL.